The sequence of this T cell receptor beta chain was determined in a study of blood T cell repertoires in COVID-19. Study context: COVID-19 samples, acute and convalescent, were from the United States, Italy and Spain. PBMCs, B-cell-depleted T cells, or T cells were the source of the cDNA or gDNA that made up the material.

The CDR3 loop spans 13 amino acids. The ends were cut back, 6 bases at V and 6 bases at J, with 14 bases in the middle. Germline V gene data show CDR1 as SEHNR and CDR2 as FQNEAQ (reference sequence). As handled by the study authors: Estimated nucleated cell counts came from reference gene primer amplification. Profiled with immunoSEQ multiplex PCR; TCRdb holds only in-frame clones, not every one. The V and J calls and clone size are taken from that table; D and trimming were inferred from the DNA. The table lists some 250,000 clones, about 81% of them singletons. The receptor comes from a woman aged 55-69 years with active or convalescent COVID-19. Sequenced sample: peripheral blood. V and J are TRBV7-9 and TRBJ1-2; possibly TRBD1 for D (6 bases). The chain's CDR3 is CASRSGTSNGYTF. CDR3 coding DNA: TGTGCCAGCAGATCAGGGACATCAAATGGCTACACCTTC.